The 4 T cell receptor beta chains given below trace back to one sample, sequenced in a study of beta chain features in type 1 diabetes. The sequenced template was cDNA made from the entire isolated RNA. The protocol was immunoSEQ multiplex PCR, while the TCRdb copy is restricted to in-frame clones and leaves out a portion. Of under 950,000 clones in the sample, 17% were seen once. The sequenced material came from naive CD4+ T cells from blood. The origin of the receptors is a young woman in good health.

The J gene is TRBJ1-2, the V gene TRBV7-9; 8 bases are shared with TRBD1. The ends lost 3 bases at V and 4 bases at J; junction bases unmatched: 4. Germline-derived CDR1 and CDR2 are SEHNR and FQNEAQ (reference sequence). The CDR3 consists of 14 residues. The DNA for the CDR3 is TGTGCCAGCAGCTTTCCAGGGGGCACCTATGGCTACACCTTC. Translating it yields CASSFPGGTYGYTF.

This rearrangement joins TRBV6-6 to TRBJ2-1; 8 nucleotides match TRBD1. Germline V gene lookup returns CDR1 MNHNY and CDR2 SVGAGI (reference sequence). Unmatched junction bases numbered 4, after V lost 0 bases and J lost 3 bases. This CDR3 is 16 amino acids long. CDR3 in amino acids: CASSYSMDRDYNEQFF. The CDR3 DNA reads TGTGCCAGCAGTTACTCGATGGACAGGGACTACAATGAGCAGTTCTTC.

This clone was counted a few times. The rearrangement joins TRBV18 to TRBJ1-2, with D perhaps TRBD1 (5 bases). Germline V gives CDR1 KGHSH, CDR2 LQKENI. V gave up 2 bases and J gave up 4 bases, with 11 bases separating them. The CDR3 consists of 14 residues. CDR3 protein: CASSPSQDTYGYTF. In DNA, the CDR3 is TGTGCCAGCTCACCATCCCAGGACACCTATGGCTACACCTTC.

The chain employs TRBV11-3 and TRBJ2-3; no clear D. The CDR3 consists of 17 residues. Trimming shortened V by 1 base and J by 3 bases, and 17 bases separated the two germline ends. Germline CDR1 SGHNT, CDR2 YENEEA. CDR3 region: CASSLGGSRLGTDTQYF. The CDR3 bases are TGTGCCAGCAGCTTAGGCGGCAGCCGACTGGGGACAGATACGCAGTATTTT.